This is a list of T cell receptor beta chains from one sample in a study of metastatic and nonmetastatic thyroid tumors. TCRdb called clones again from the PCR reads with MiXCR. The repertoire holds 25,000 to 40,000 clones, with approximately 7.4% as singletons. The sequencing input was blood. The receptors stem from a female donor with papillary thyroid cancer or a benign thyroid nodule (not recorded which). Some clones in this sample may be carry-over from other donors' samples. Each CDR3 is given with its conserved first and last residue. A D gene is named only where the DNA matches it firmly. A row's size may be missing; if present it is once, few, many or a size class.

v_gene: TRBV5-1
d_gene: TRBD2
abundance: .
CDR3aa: CASKRLAVYTGELFF

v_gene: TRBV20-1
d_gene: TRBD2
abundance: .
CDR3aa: CSARNSGGVQGQYF

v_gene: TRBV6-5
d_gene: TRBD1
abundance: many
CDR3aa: CASSYDRGNQPQHF

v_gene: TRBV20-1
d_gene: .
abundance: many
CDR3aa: CSASRDTQYNEQFF

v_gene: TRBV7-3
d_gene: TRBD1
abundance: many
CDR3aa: CASSPDLGGGYTF

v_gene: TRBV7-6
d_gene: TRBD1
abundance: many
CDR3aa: CASSLPRTGSYNEQFF

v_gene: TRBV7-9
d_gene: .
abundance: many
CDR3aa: CASSLRLPNNEQFF

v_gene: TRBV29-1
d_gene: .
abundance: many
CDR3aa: CSVEGDRQETQYF

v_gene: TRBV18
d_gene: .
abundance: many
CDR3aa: CASSDLPPYEQYF

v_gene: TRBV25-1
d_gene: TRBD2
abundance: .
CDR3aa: CASSQGTKVTGELFF

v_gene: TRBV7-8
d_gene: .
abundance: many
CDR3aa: CASSPTTGELFF

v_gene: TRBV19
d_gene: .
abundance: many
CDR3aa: CASSTPPNYEQYF

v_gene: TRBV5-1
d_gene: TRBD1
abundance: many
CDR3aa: CASAPGQGPGEKLFF

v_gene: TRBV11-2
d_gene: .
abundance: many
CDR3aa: CASSTRAVATDTQYF

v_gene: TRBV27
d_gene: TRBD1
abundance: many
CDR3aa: CASGHYRGTGELFF

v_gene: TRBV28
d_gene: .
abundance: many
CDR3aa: CASSFGSDHTGELFF

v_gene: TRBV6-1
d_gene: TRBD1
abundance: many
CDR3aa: CASREGQGGYYEQYF

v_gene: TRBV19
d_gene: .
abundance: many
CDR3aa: CASTSSESSYNEQFF

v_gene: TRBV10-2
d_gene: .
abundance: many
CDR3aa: CASSVSFGNTIYF

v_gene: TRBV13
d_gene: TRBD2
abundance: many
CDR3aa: CASSSPGLAAVYNEQFF

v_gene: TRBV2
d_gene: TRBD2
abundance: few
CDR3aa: CASSGSGSTYNEQFF

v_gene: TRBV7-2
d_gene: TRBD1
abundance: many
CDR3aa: CASSLAGTGGYNEQFF

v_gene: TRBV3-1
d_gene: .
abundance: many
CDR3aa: CASSQVGRVDEQYF

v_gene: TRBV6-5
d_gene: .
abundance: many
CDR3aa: CASSYRGGGEAYEQYF

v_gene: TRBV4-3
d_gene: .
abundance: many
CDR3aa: CASSQDPSTEAFF

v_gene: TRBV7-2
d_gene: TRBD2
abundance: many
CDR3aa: CASSLASSGGQETQYF

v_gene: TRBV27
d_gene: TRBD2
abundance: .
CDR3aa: CASSTRLAPYEQHF

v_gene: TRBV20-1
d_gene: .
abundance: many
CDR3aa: CSAEGASGETQYF

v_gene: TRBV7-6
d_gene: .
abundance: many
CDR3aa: CASSLEQGGNQPQHF

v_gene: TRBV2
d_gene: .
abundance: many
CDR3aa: CASMAGVNQPQHF

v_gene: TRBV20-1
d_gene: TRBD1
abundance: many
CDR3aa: CSQYPTGQETQYF